This T cell receptor beta chain derives from a study of T-cell reconstitution after alpha-beta-depleted transplantation in children. Germline V CDR1 and CDR2: SGHRS, YFSETQ. This CDR3 has 14 amino acids. Trimming removed 2 bases from V and 5 bases from J, with 11 bases in between. Findings and caveats of the study: A year had passed since transplant, and T-cell counts and diversity by then came mostly from newly produced T cells. Reports say that about two months after transplant, the alpha-beta T cells came out of several hundred graft clones that had expanded.

Library preparation (for TCRbeta) was performed with unique molecular identifiers. Each CDR3 protein gets one entry after TCRdb re-called the PCR reads with MiXCR. Seen here are about 980,000 distinct CDR3 sequences, around 30% observed once, and the top ten hold over 25%. About this clonotype: Its antigen remains unidentified.

V usage is TRBV5-1 and J usage is TRBJ2-1; possible D gene TRBD1, 5 bases. The clonotype originates from a boy younger than two who had a stem cell transplant for SCID, so the T cells may come from the graft donor. The starting material was PBMCs, mostly from graft donor cells, obtained 360 days after TCRalphabeta/CD19-depleted stem cell transplant. The CDR3 coding sequence is TGCGCCAGCAGCTTTGGCCTCAGGGACAATGAGCAGTTCTTC. Encoded protein: CASSFGLRDNEQFF. Supplemented by reference TRBV5-1 and TRBJ2-1, the full variable domain reads KAGVTQTPRYLIKTRGQQVTLSCSPISGHRSVSWYQQTPGQGLQFLFEYFSETQRNKGNFPGRFSGRQFSNSRSEMNVSTLELGDSALYLCASSFGLRDNEQFFGPGTRLTVL.